Below are 14 T cell receptor beta chains sequenced from a single sample in a study of CD8 T cells in Susac syndrome. Random hexamers primed reverse transcription of roughly 0.45 to 1 ug RNA. TCRdb processed the immunoSEQ multiplex PCR reads anew with MiXCR; each CDR3 protein has one entry. The table lists 90,000 to 150,000 distinct CDR3 sequences, roughly 92% of them singletons, with approximately 0.12% in the top ten. Sequencing used CD8+ T cells from PBMCs. The source of these receptors is a human donor in good health.

This chain connects TRBV28 to TRBJ2-1; D possibly corresponds to TRBD2 (5 bases). Germline lookup yields CDR1 MDHEN and CDR2 SYDVKM. The CDR3 consists of 14 residues. Trimming cost V 3 bases and J 8 bases, with 14 bases left between them. CDR3 sequence (DNA): TGTGCCAGCAGTTTGGTGGAGGCTCCCCATGAGCAGTTCTTC. Protein sequence: CASSLVEAPHEQFF.

The rearrangement uses TRBV5-6 and TRBJ1-2, with 7 bases identical to TRBD1. The CDR3 loop spans 15 amino acids. Germline CDR1 reads SGHDT; CDR2 reads YYEEEE. V gave up 4 bases and J gave up 7 bases; unmatched junction bases: 13. The CDR3 DNA reads as TGTGCCAGCAGCATGGGACAGATCCCCCTCTCTGGCTACACCTTC. Protein: CASSMGQIPLSGYTF.

This sequence joins TRBV19 and TRBJ2-4; D remains ambiguous. Germline V lookup: CDR1 LNHDA, CDR2 SQIVND (reference sequence). The ends were cut back, 8 bases at V and 5 bases at J, with 16 bases in the middle. This CDR3 comprises 14 residues. The CDR3 region is CASRTNQQQNIQYF. The CDR3 nucleotides are TGTGCCAGTCGTACCAATCAACAACAAAACATTCAGTACTTC. Based on the CDR3 plus reference TRBV19 and TRBJ2-4, the full variable domain is DGGITQSPKYLFRKEGQNVTLSCEQNLNHDAMYWYRQDPGQGLRLIYYSQIVNDFQKGDIAEGYSVSREKKESFPLTVTSAQKNPTAFYLCASRTNQQQNIQYFGAGTRLSVL.

The J gene is TRBJ2-5, the V gene TRBV6-6; D may be TRBD1 (6 bases). The CDR3 sequence is 14 residues long. Germline V gene lookup returns CDR1 MNHNY and CDR2 SVGAGI (reference sequence). Trimming removed 0 bases at V and 4 bases at J, with 9 bases between. Here the CDR3 reads CASSYSGTRETQYF. The CDR3 DNA sequence: TGTGCCAGCAGTTACTCAGGGACAAGAGAGACCCAGTACTTC.

J is TRBJ2-7 and V is TRBV3-1, with a possible D match to TRBD1 (6 bases). This CDR3 spans 16 amino acids. CDR1 and CDR2 from the germline V gene are LGHDT and YNNKEL (reference sequence). Between the trimmed V and J ends, which lost 1 base and 3 bases, there was a span of 16 bases. CDR3 region: CASSQAPTGGLYEQYF. The CDR3 coding sequence is TGTGCCAGCAGCCAAGCTCCGACAGGAGGTCTCTACGAGCAGTACTTC.

The chain carries TRBV9 and TRBJ1-3; 8 bases are shared with TRBD1. CDR1 and CDR2 from the germline V gene are SGDLS and YYNGEE. The CDR3 sequence is 18 residues long. The J segment lost 2 bases and the V segment lost 2 bases, leaving 12 bases of the junction unmatched. CDR3 region: CASSVGTGSRRTGNTIYF. CDR3 DNA: TGTGCCAGCAGCGTCGGGACAGGTAGTAGGAGGACTGGAAACACCATATATTTT.

The chain employs TRBV19 and TRBJ1-2; the D gene is possibly TRBD1 (6 bases). Germline V gene lookup returns CDR1 LNHDA and CDR2 SQIVND (reference sequence). The CDR3 runs to 13 residues. The V end was cut by 4 bases, the J end by 6 bases, with 12 bases between. The CDR3 is CASSSLPGDGYTF. CDR3 DNA: TGTGCCAGTAGTAGCTTGCCAGGGGATGGCTACACCTTC.

The V and J genes are TRBV6-1 and TRBJ1-3; D is ambiguous. V lost 8 bases and J lost 3, with 11 bases in between. The germline V gene encodes CDR1 MNHNS and CDR2 SASEGT. This CDR3 has 13 amino acids. In DNA form, the CDR3 reads TGTGCCAGCTGGGAGCTCTTTGGAAACACCATATATTTT. As protein: CASWELFGNTIYF.

The chain couples TRBV12-3 or TRBV12-4 to TRBJ2-7; TRBD1 might be the D (6 bases). The germline V and J ends were trimmed by 2 bases and 2 bases, with 7 bases remaining between them. The CDR3 loop spans 13 amino acids. The CDR3 bases are TGTGCCAGCAGTTTATCAGGGGCCTACGAGCAGTACTTC. Amino acid sequence: CASSLSGAYEQYF.

The gene calls are TRBV7-2 and TRBJ1-2, with a weak D call TRBD1 (5 bases). The CDR3 consists of 16 residues. Germline V gene sequence: CDR1 SGHTA, CDR2 FQGNSA. Trimming cost V 3 bases and J 3 bases, with 17 bases left between them. The CDR3 protein is CASSFLTRLGDYGYTF. Written as DNA, the CDR3 is TGTGCCAGCAGCTTTCTGACCCGGTTGGGGGACTATGGCTACACCTTC.

The V call is TRBV19, the J call TRBJ2-5, with D possibly being TRBD1 (5 bases). Germline values: CDR1 LNHDA, CDR2 SQIVND (reference sequence). The CDR3 is 15 amino acids. V lost 6 bases to trimming and J lost 1 base, with 15 bases between them. The CDR3 DNA sequence: TGTGCCAGTAGCTTCTCCACAGGCCGCCAAGAGACCCAGTACTTC. Translated, it gives CASSFSTGRQETQYF. Complete variable domain (other parts from reference TRBV19 and TRBJ2-5): DGGITQSPKYLFRKEGQNVTLSCEQNLNHDAMYWYRQDPGQGLRLIYYSQIVNDFQKGDIAEGYSVSREKKESFPLTVTSAQKNPTAFYLCASSFSTGRQETQYFGPGTRLLVL.

The chain joins TRBV5-6 to TRBJ2-2, with D perhaps TRBD1 (6 bases). The V gene lost 0 bases and the J gene lost 4 bases, with 10 bases spanning the gap. Germline V CDR1 and CDR2: SGHDT, YYEEEE. The CDR3 extends over 15 amino acids. The CDR3 DNA reads as TGTGCCAGCAGCTTGGGGGGGCGCGGCACCGGGGAGCTGTTTTTT. Protein: CASSLGGRGTGELFF.

The chain recombines TRBV7-2 with TRBJ2-7; 9 bases are a match to TRBD2. The CDR3 consists of 14 residues. With V trimmed by 2 bases and J by 2 bases, 1 base remained unmatched. Germline CDR1 is SGHTA and CDR2 is FQGNSA. Here the CDR3 DNA reads TGTGCCAGCAGCTTATTAGCGGGAGCCTACGAGCAGTACTTC. Translated: CASSLLAGAYEQYF.

For the CDR3, the DNA is TGTGCCAGCAGCCAGGGGGACAGGGAGAATTCACCCCTCCACTTT. Protein: CASSQGDRENSPLHF. This chain uses TRBV3-1 with TRBJ1-6; TRBD1 aligns across 9 bases. Germline CDR1 reads LGHDT; CDR2 reads YNNKEL (reference sequence). V shed 3 bases and J 7 bases; nucleotides not matched to a gene: 4. The CDR3 spans 15 residues.